These 12 T cell receptor beta chains were sequenced from one sample in a study of cytomegalovirus exposure and HLA in healthy donors. The primer mix had 60 Vbeta and 13 Jbeta primers. TCRdb keeps only in-frame clones here, not all; method: immunoSEQ multiplex PCR. The sample yields about 120,000 clones, 65% to 80% seen once. The sequenced sample was PBMCs. The receptors were gathered from a woman aged 35 to 49 in good health and CMV-seropositive.

The V and J genes are TRBV19 and TRBJ1-1; D call uncertain. CDR1 is LNHDA, CDR2 SQIVND, per germline (reference sequence). V was trimmed by 5 bases and J by 8 bases, leaving 12 bases between them. This CDR3 region has 12 residues. The CDR3 is CASSSTPFEAFF. For the CDR3, the DNA is TGTGCCAGTAGTTCTACTCCTTTCGAAGCTTTCTTT.

This clone was counted a few times. The chain has TRBV5-1 and TRBJ2-7; TRBD1 aligns across 8 bases. V was pared by 2 bases and J by 7 bases, with 8 bases of the junction left unmatched. CDR3 length: 14 amino acids. The germline V gene encodes CDR1 SGHRS and CDR2 YFSETQ. CDR3 DNA: TGCGCCAGCAGCTTAAGGCAGGGGGCAGGAGAGCAGTACTTC. Residues: CASSLRQGAGEQYF.

The chain combines TRBV9 with TRBJ1-2, with D perhaps TRBD1 (5 bases). Trimming pared 0 bases from V and 5 bases from J, leaving 11 bases between. Germline V gives CDR1 SGDLS, CDR2 YYNGEE. The CDR3 totals 14 residues. The CDR3 region has the DNA TGTGCCAGCAGCGTAGATAACAGGCGGTATGGCTACACCTTC. It translates to CASSVDNRRYGYTF.

The chain uses TRBV5-6 and TRBJ1-6; D might be TRBD1 (6 bases). Trimming took 0 bases from V and 0 from J, leaving 10 bases between them. The CDR3 has 17 amino acids. Per the germline V gene, CDR1 is SGHDT and CDR2 is YYEEEE. The DNA of the CDR3 is TGTGCCAGCAGCTTGGTTGACAGGAGCTCCTATAATTCACCCCTCCACTTT. Translation gives CASSLVDRSSYNSPLHF. The full variable domain, in which reference TRBV5-6 and TRBJ1-6 provide the parts outside the CDR3, is DAGVTQSPTHLIKTRGQQVTLRCSPKSGHDTVSWYQQALGQGPQFIFQYYEEEERQRGNFPDRFSGHQFPNYSSELNVNALLLGDSALYLCASSLVDRSSYNSPLHFGNGTRLTVT.

The J gene is TRBJ2-3, the V gene TRBV11-2, with 10 bases fitting TRBD2. The V gene's germline CDR1 is SGHAT and CDR2 FQNNGV. This CDR3 has 15 amino acids. The ends lost 6 bases at V and 3 bases at J; junction bases unmatched: 6. The CDR3 reads CASRPPTSGTDTQYF. In nucleotides, the CDR3 is TGTGCCAGCAGACCCCCGACTAGCGGGACAGATACGCAGTATTTT.

J is TRBJ2-7 and V is TRBV6-5, with D possibly being TRBD2 (6 bases). The CDR3 consists of 13 residues. V lost 6 bases and J 7 bases, leaving 16 bases between the germline ends. CDR1 is MNHEY and CDR2 is SVGAGI in the germline V gene. The CDR3: CASSPGSRGEQYF. CDR3 coding DNA: TGTGCCAGCAGCCCCGGGAGCCGGGGGGAGCAGTACTTC.

The chain joins TRBV6-6 to TRBJ1-2; 9 bases map to TRBD1. With 2 bases clipped from V and 4 bases from J, the junction kept 8 bases outside the gene matches. Per germline, CDR1 MNHNY and CDR2 SVGAGI (reference sequence). CDR3 length equals 16 residues. The CDR3 region has the DNA TGTGCCAGCAGTTACCCCGGACAGGGGCGGATCTATGGCTACACCTTC. Its protein is CASSYPGQGRIYGYTF.

The chain carries TRBV4-1 and TRBJ1-3, with 9 bases fitting TRBD1. V shed 4 bases and J 3 bases; nucleotides not matched to a gene: 4. The length of the CDR3 is 15 residues. The V gene's germline CDR1 is MGHRA and CDR2 YSYEKL. CDR3 sequence reads: CASSLRDRVGNTIYF. CDR3 bases: TGCGCCAGCAGCCTCCGGGACAGGGTTGGAAACACCATATATTTT.

The chain joins TRBV5-6 to TRBJ2-2, with 7 bases matching TRBD1. Germline V gene data show CDR1 as SGHDT and CDR2 as YYEEEE. The length of the CDR3 is 16 residues. The V segment lost 4 bases and the J segment 5 bases; nucleotides outside the gene matches: 11. For the CDR3, the DNA is TGTGCCAGCAGCCTGGAAAGACAGGGTGATACCGGGGAGCTGTTTTTT. This gives the protein CASSLERQGDTGELFF. Filled out from reference TRBV5-6 and TRBJ2-2, the complete variable domain reads DAGVTQSPTHLIKTRGQQVTLRCSPKSGHDTVSWYQQALGQGPQFIFQYYEEEERQRGNFPDRFSGHQFPNYSSELNVNALLLGDSALYLCASSLERQGDTGELFFGEGSRLTVL.

This clone appeared a single time. The genes are TRBV6-5 and TRBJ2-7; 7 bases are shared with TRBD1. Trimming took 6 bases from V and 0 from J; bases not matched to a gene: 8. CDR1 is MNHEY and CDR2 is SVGAGI in the germline V gene. The length of the CDR3 is 15 residues. The CDR3 coding sequence is TGTGCCAGCAGACGAACTTACAGGGGCTCCTACGAGCAGTACTTC. It translates to CASRRTYRGSYEQYF.

This clone occurred once. The chain is built from TRBV5-8 and TRBJ1-1; the D gene is possibly TRBD1 (6 bases). The V and J ends lost 4 bases and 2 bases respectively, with 12 bases between them. From germline, CDR1 is SGHTS and CDR2 YDEGEE. The CDR3 sequence is 14 residues long. The CDR3 here is CASSRTVSNTEAFF. In DNA form, the CDR3 reads TGTGCCAGCAGCCGGACAGTCTCAAACACTGAAGCTTTCTTT. Combining the CDR3 with reference TRBV5-8 and TRBJ1-1 gives the whole variable domain EAGVTQSPTHLIKTRGQQATLRCSPISGHTSVYWYQQALGLGLQFLLWYDEGEERNRGNFPPRFSGRQFPNYSSELNVNALELEDSALYLCASSRTVSNTEAFFGQGTRLTVV.

The chain couples TRBV4-2 to TRBJ1-1, with 7 bases identical to TRBD1. The length of the CDR3 is 15 residues. The V gene end was trimmed by 0 bases and the J gene end by 5 bases; junction bases not matched to a gene: 6. Germline V lookup: CDR1 LGHNA, CDR2 YNFKEQ. DNA of the CDR3: TGTGCCAGCAGCCAAGAGACAGGGAGAAGGACTGAAGCTTTCTTT. Its translation is CASSQETGRRTEAFF.